Sequencing of this T cell receptor beta chain was carried out in a study of identical twins. The CDR3 sequence is 14 residues long. Per germline, CDR1 MNHEY and CDR2 SVGAGI. V lost 0 bases, J lost 2 bases, and 6 bases lay in between. Note on this clonotype: Its antigen is undetermined.

Overall study findings and caveats: Twin-shared out-of-frame alpha sequences were enriched for low generation probability.

TCRdb fed the 5' RACE reads into MiXCR, producing one record per CDR3 protein. This sample has about 240,000 distinct CDR3 sequences, with about 10% found just once. This rearrangement joins TRBV6-5 to TRBJ2-3; no clear D. This TCR was sampled from a man between 50 and 59 years old in good health. The sample consisted of memory T cells sorted from blood. The CDR3 sequence: CASSYSYDTDTQYF. As DNA, the CDR3 is TGTGCCAGCAGTTACTCGTACGACACAGATACGCAGTATTTT.